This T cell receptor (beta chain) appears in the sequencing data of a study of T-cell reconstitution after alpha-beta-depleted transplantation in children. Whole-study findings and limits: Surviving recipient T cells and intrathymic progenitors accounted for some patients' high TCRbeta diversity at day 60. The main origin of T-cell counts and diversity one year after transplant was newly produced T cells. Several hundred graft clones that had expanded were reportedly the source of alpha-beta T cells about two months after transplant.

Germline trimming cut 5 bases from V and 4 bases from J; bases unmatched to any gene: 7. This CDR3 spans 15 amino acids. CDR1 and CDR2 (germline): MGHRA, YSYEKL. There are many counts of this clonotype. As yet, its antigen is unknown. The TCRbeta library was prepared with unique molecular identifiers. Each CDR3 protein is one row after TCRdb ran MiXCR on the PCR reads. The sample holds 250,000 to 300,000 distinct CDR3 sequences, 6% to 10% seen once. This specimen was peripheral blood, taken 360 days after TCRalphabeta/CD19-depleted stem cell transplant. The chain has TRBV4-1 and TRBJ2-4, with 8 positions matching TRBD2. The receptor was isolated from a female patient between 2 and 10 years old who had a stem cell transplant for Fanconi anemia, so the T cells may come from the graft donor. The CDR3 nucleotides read TGCGCCAGCAGCGAACTACTAGCGGTAAAAAACATTCAGTACTTC. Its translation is CASSELLAVKNIQYF.